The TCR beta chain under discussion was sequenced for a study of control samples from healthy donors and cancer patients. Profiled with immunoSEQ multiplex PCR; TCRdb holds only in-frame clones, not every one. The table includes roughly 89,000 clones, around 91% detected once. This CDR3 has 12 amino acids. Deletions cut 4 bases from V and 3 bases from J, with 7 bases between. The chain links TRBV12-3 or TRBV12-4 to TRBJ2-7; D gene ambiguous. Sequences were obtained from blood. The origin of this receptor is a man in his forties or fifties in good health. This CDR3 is CASSYKGYEQYF. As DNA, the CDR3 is TGTGCCAGCAGTTATAAGGGCTACGAGCAGTACTTC.